The 31 T cell receptor beta chains below come from one sample, sequenced in a study of T cells in narcolepsy. Some clones are missing from TCRdb's copy, which holds only in-frame ones; the method was immunoSEQ multiplex PCR. This sample carries about 30,000 clones, around 82% of them seen once, and the ten largest clones take less than 1.2%. Material: CD45RA- memory CD4+ T cells from PBMCs. Receptors were obtained from a human donor with narcolepsy.

The rearrangement links TRBV2 to TRBJ2-1, with unresolved D. CDR1 and CDR2 (germline): SNHLY, FYNNEI. The CDR3 length is 15 residues. V dropped 1 base and J dropped 4 bases, with 11 bases sitting between them. For the CDR3, the DNA is TGTGCCAGCAGTGAAGGACGGAGTCTTTACAATGAGCAGTTCTTC. Translating gives CASSEGRSLYNEQFF.

V usage is TRBV18 and J usage is TRBJ2-6, with D perhaps matching TRBD1 (6 bases). The CDR3 length is 19 residues. The germline V gene encodes CDR1 KGHSH and CDR2 LQKENI. The V end lost 2 bases, the J end lost 0 bases, and 17 bases lay between the germline ends. Written as DNA, the CDR3 is TGTGCCAGCTCACCAAAGGGGCAGCTAGGGGGCTCTGGGGCCAACGTCCTGACTTTC. It is translated as CASSPKGQLGGSGANVLTF.

V gene TRBV4-1 combines with J gene TRBJ2-6; D ambiguous. Germline V gene sequence: CDR1 MGHRA, CDR2 YSYEKL. This CDR3 is 15 amino acids long. The ends were cut back, 5 bases at V and 1 base at J, with 9 bases in the middle. CDR3 sequence (DNA): TGCGCCAGCAGCGGGTGGAAGTCTGGGGCCAACGTCCTGACTTTC. Amino acid sequence: CASSGWKSGANVLTF.

This clone occurred once. The chain joins TRBV11-3 to TRBJ2-3; the D gene is possibly TRBD2 (6 bases). This CDR3 comprises 14 residues. The germline V and J ends were trimmed by 4 bases and 0 bases, with 8 bases remaining between them. CDR1 is SGHNT, CDR2 YENEEA, per germline. The CDR3: CASSWDFSTDTQYF. CDR3 bases: TGTGCCAGCAGCTGGGACTTTAGCACAGATACGCAGTATTTT. The variable domain in full, completed from reference TRBV11-3 and TRBJ2-3, reads EAGVVQSPRYKIIEKKQPVAFWCNPISGHNTLYWYLQNLGQGPELLIRYENEEAVDDSQLPKDRFSAERLKGVDSTLKIQPAELGDSAVYLCASSWDFSTDTQYFGPGTRLTVL.

This chain links TRBV4-2 with TRBJ2-1; TRBD1 matches 7 bases. V lost 3 bases to trimming and J lost 10 bases; unmatched junction nucleotides: 18. The V gene's germline CDR1 is LGHNA and CDR2 YNFKEQ. The CDR3 has 17 residues. This CDR3 is CASSQITGAQTGMEQFF. In nucleotides, the CDR3 is TGTGCCAGCAGCCAGATCACAGGGGCCCAGACAGGTATGGAGCAGTTCTTC.

J is TRBJ1-1 and V is TRBV7-3, with a tentative D call TRBD1 (6 bases). The CDR3 totals 14 residues. V was trimmed by 5 bases and J by 4 bases, leaving 14 bases between them. Germline V gene data show CDR1 as SGHTA and CDR2 as FQGTGA. CDR3 loop: CASSPSGGATEAFF. In DNA, the CDR3 is TGTGCCAGCAGCCCCTCCGGGGGGGCCACTGAAGCTTTCTTT.

V is TRBV7-7 and J is TRBJ2-2, with 11 bases identical to TRBD2. The J segment lost 5 bases and the V segment lost 1 base, leaving 0 bases of the junction unmatched. Germline V gives CDR1 SSHAT, CDR2 FNYEAQ (reference sequence). The CDR3 is 15 amino acids. CDR3 amino acids: CASSLGLAGTGELFF. As DNA, the CDR3 is TGTGCCAGCAGCTTAGGACTAGCGGGGACCGGGGAGCTGTTTTTT.

The chain carries TRBV6-5 and TRBJ2-7, with TRBD1 identical over 7 bases. The length of the CDR3 is 15 residues. Germline CDR1 MNHEY, CDR2 SVGAGI. With V trimmed by 6 bases and J by 6 bases, 14 bases remained unmatched. The CDR3 nucleotides are TGTGCCAGCAGCCCCCTAGGGGGCGCAACGTCCGAGCAGTACTTC. Protein: CASSPLGGATSEQYF.

The chain is built from TRBV6-5 and TRBJ1-3, with D hard to call. The germline V gene has CDR1 MNHEY and CDR2 SVGAGI. This CDR3 region has 13 residues. V lost 6 bases to trimming and J lost 0 bases, with 6 bases between them. CDR3 sequence (DNA): TGTGCCAGCAGCGCTGCCTCTGGAAACACCATATATTTT. It is translated as CASSAASGNTIYF.

V gene TRBV7-8 combines with J gene TRBJ2-3; 9 bases align to TRBD2. CDR3 length: 17 amino acids. Germline assignment: CDR1 SGHVS and CDR2 FQNEAQ. Losses at the gene ends were 0 bases for V and 4 bases for J; bases not matched to a gene: 8. In DNA form, the CDR3 reads TGTGCCAGCAGCTTAGCGCACCGCGGGGGGGCCCCAGATACGCAGTATTTT. Translation: CASSLAHRGGAPDTQYF.

The DNA for the CDR3 is TGTGCCAGCAGCGGTGGGACAGGACTTAATGAAAAACTGTTTTTT. Protein: CASSGGTGLNEKLFF. V usage is TRBV5-6 and J usage is TRBJ1-4; 8 bases are a match to TRBD1. The junction had 6 bases not matched to a gene; V was cut back by 4 bases and J by 4 bases. This CDR3 comprises 15 residues. Germline lookup yields CDR1 SGHDT and CDR2 YYEEEE.

In this sample, this clone turned up once. The chain recombines TRBV5-1 with TRBJ1-2, with D hard to call. Between the trimmed V and J ends, which lost 4 bases and 2 bases, there was a span of 12 bases. The CDR3 length is 14 residues. CDR1 SGHRS and CDR2 YFSETQ come from the germline V gene. CDR3 DNA: TGCGCCAGCAGCATCTCGCGAATGAACTATGGCTACACCTTC. Protein product: CASSISRMNYGYTF. The variable domain in full, with the rest retrieved from reference TRBV5-1 and TRBJ1-2, is KAGVTQTPRYLIKTRGQQVTLSCSPISGHRSVSWYQQTPGQGLQFLFEYFSETQRNKGNFPGRFSGRQFSNSRSEMNVSTLELGDSALYLCASSISRMNYGYTFGSGTRLTVV.

The chain recombines TRBV15 with TRBJ1-2; no clear D. The length of the CDR3 is 15 residues. Per the germline V gene, CDR1 is LNHNV and CDR2 is YYDKDF (reference sequence). Trimming removed 0 bases from V and 7 bases from J, with 15 bases in between. The CDR3 coding sequence is TGTGCCACCAGCAGAGACCTGGCCGGAGATGGTGGCTACACCTTC. This gives the protein CATSRDLAGDGGYTF.

The rearrangement links TRBV6-1 to TRBJ2-7; tentatively, D is TRBD1 or TRBD2 (5 bases each). The germline gives CDR1 MNHNS, CDR2 SASEGT. The CDR3 is 14 amino acids. V lost 5 bases and J 3 bases, leaving 14 bases between the germline ends. The CDR3 sequence: CASSRTPGRYEQYF. For the CDR3, the DNA is TGTGCCAGCAGTAGGACACCGGGGCGCTACGAGCAGTACTTC.

This chain connects TRBV6-5 to TRBJ2-7; D may be TRBD1 or TRBD2 (5 bases each). The CDR3 contains 14 residues. Per the germline V gene, CDR1 is MNHEY and CDR2 is SVGAGI. V shed 2 bases and J shed 3 bases, with 11 bases lying between them. CDR3 bases: TGTGCCAGCAGTTACGGGGGAGAAGGCTACGAGCAGTACTTC. It is translated as CASSYGGEGYEQYF.

The gene calls are TRBV11-2 and TRBJ1-1; maybe TRBD1 (5 bases). From germline, CDR1 is SGHAT and CDR2 FQNNGV. Between the trimmed V and J ends, which lost 0 bases and 7 bases, there was a span of 15 bases. The CDR3 length is 15 residues. Written as DNA, the CDR3 is TGTGCCAGCAGCTTAGATCTGACGGGGGAGGGTGAAGCTTTCTTT. This translates into CASSLDLTGEGEAFF. Variable domain in full (rest from reference TRBV11-2 and TRBJ1-1): EAGVAQSPRYKIIEKRQSVAFWCNPISGHATLYWYQQILGQGPKLLIQFQNNGVVDDSQLPKDRFSAERLKGVDSTLKIQPAKLEDSAVYLCASSLDLTGEGEAFFGQGTRLTVV.

Only one count was recorded for this clone. This chain connects TRBV6-9 to TRBJ1-3; D is uncertain. CDR3 length: 13 residues. V lost 6 bases and J lost 0, with 6 bases in between. Per germline, CDR1 MNHGY and CDR2 SVAAGI. CDR3 sequence reads: CASSAASGNTIYF. The DNA of the CDR3 is TGTGCCAGCAGCGCTGCCTCTGGAAACACCATATATTTT.

The chain links TRBV12-5 to TRBJ2-1, with TRBD2 matching over 7 bases. The trim removed 11 bases at V and 1 base at J, leaving 14 bases unmatched. Germline values: CDR1 LGHNT, CDR2 FRNRAP. CDR3 length equals 16 residues. CDR3: CAGGLSTPLSYNEQFF. The CDR3 region has the DNA TGTGCTGGGGGACTATCAACCCCTTTGTCCTACAATGAGCAGTTCTTC.

The rearrangement uses TRBV7-3 and TRBJ2-7; D uncertain. Between the trimmed V and J ends, which lost 5 bases and 0 bases, there was a span of 5 bases. The germline V gene encodes CDR1 SGHTA and CDR2 FQGTGA. This CDR3 has 12 residues. CDR3 protein: CASSPNSYEQYF. CDR3 nucleotides: TGTGCCAGCAGCCCGAACTCCTACGAGCAGTACTTC.

The sample holds one count of this clone. The chain uses TRBV2 and TRBJ1-2; D unclear. The CDR3 consists of 12 residues. Trimming removed 7 bases from V and 4 bases from J, with 10 bases in between. The V gene's germline CDR1 is SNHLY and CDR2 FYNNEI. CDR3 coding DNA: TGTGCCAGCACGACGGATCGCTATGGCTACACCTTC. Protein product: CASTTDRYGYTF.

This clone has just one count. A read error may produce the germline difference seen at one junction end. V gene TRBV10-3 combines with J gene TRBJ2-4, with unresolved D. Germline loops: CDR1 ENHRY, CDR2 SYGVKD. CDR3 size: 15 residues. The CDR3 reads CAISADGVAKSIQYF. As DNA, the CDR3 is TGTGCCATCAGTGCTGATGGGGTCGCTAAAAGCATTCAGTACTTC.

This sequence joins TRBV7-8 and TRBJ1-3; D ambiguous. Trimming removed 3 bases at V and 0 bases at J, with 6 bases between. Per the germline V gene, CDR1 is SGHVS and CDR2 is FQNEAQ. This CDR3 comprises 14 residues. The CDR3 DNA follows: TGTGCCAGCAGCTTTGGAGACTCTGGAAACACCATATATTTT. It codes for CASSFGDSGNTIYF. The whole variable domain, remainder taken from reference TRBV7-8 and TRBJ1-3, is GAGVSQSPRYKVAKRGQDVALRCDPISGHVSLFWYQQALGQGPEFLTYFQNEAQLDKSGLPSDRFFAERPEGSVSTLKIQRTQQEDSAVYLCASSFGDSGNTIYFGEGSWLTVV.

The chain employs TRBV7-6 and TRBJ2-1, with D possibly matching TRBD1 (5 bases). CDR3 length: 18 residues. The V gene lost 5 bases and the J gene lost 2 bases, with 22 bases spanning the gap. Germline V gene data show CDR1 as SGHVS and CDR2 as FNYEAQ. The CDR3 loop is CASSQGPQGSGAYNEQFF. The CDR3 DNA sequence: TGTGCCAGCAGCCAAGGCCCGCAGGGTAGTGGGGCCTACAATGAGCAGTTCTTC.

The CDR3 DNA reads TGTGCCAGCAGTCCGCCGGGGGGGCCATGGGAGACCCAGTACTTC. Encoded protein: CASSPPGGPWETQYF. V usage is TRBV28 and J usage is TRBJ2-5; 8 bases match TRBD2. The V segment lost 5 bases and the J segment 5 bases; nucleotides outside the gene matches: 10. Germline assignment: CDR1 MDHEN and CDR2 SYDVKM. CDR3 length: 15 amino acids.

About this clone itself: With a much larger clone just one base away, this may be a read error. The V and J genes are TRBV5-7 and TRBJ2-7; possibly TRBD1 for D (6 bases). TRBV5-7 is an open reading frame, and its role is uncertain. The CDR3 length is 14 residues. Here the CDR3 reads CASSFRSRGYEQYF. The CDR3 nucleotides are TGCGCCAGCAGCTTTAGGTCCAGGGGTTACGAGCAGTACTTC.

This clone was detected only once. The rearrangement links TRBV30 to TRBJ2-1; 11 positions match TRBD2. CDR1 GTSNPN and CDR2 SVGIG come from the germline V gene (reference sequence). V trimming: 4 bases; J trimming: 8 bases; junction bases outside the gene matches: 13. This CDR3 comprises 16 residues. In DNA form, the CDR3 reads TGTGCCTGGAAGCCATTACTAGCGGGAGTTAGATATGAGCAGTTCTTC. It is translated as CAWKPLLAGVRYEQFF.

Details on this clone: Its ends do not fully match the called genes, so a read error is possible. The rearrangement uses TRBV5-1 and TRBJ2-1; possibly TRBD2 for D (5 bases). Per germline, CDR1 SGHRS and CDR2 YFSETQ. CDR3 length equals 15 residues. The CDR3 DNA follows: TGCGCCAGCAGCCCTACCGGACTCCGCTACAATGGGCAGTTCTTC. This codes for CASSPTGLRYNGQFF.

The gene calls are TRBV28 and TRBJ1-1; 9 nucleotides line up with TRBD1. The CDR3 has 15 amino acids. The V gene end was trimmed by 5 bases and the J gene end by 3 bases; junction bases not matched to a gene: 7. Per the germline V gene, CDR1 is MDHEN and CDR2 is SYDVKM. The CDR3 spells CASSPSGQGYTEAFF. The DNA of the CDR3 is TGTGCCAGCAGTCCTTCGGGACAGGGATACACTGAAGCTTTCTTT.

The rearrangement links TRBV27 to TRBJ1-5; perhaps TRBD1 as D (6 bases). Per the germline V gene, CDR1 is MNHEY and CDR2 is SMNVEV (reference sequence). Trimming cost V 2 bases and J 1 base, with 12 bases left between them. The CDR3 extends over 16 amino acids. In nucleotides, the CDR3 is TGTGCCAGCAGTTTACGGGGGCAGGTCAGCAATCAGCCCCAGCATTTT. It encodes CASSLRGQVSNQPQHF.

The sample holds one count of this clone. The rearrangement links TRBV6-5 to TRBJ1-2; 8 positions match TRBD1. Germline CDR1 MNHEY, CDR2 SVGAGI. This CDR3 has 15 amino acids. The V and J ends lost 5 bases and 2 bases, in that order; junction bases with no gene match: 7. This chain's CDR3 is CASSKRQGLNYGYTF. As DNA, the CDR3 is TGTGCCAGCAGTAAACGACAGGGGTTGAACTATGGCTACACCTTC.

This chain joins TRBV19 and TRBJ1-2, with unresolved D. Trimming pared 5 bases from V and 7 bases from J, leaving 23 bases between. CDR1 is LNHDA and CDR2 is SQIVND in the germline V gene (reference sequence). The CDR3 runs to 16 residues. This chain's CDR3 is CASSAGPTLFPGGYTF. The CDR3 DNA sequence: TGTGCCAGTAGTGCCGGGCCGACACTTTTTCCGGGTGGCTACACCTTC.